What follows is one T cell receptor (beta chain) and its context. This receptor's antigen is unknown. One end of the junction varies from germline; a read error may be responsible. The library was built by means of 5' RACE. Instrument on record: Illumina HiSeq 2500. The second PCR ran for roughly 7 to 11 cycles and used a J-beta primer mix along with a sample-barcoded 5' primer. A unique molecular identifier was introduced onto each TCR beta cDNA molecule by a template-switch 5' adaptor carrying 12 random nucleotides. Each sample yielded at least 2.5 million CDR3-containing paired-end reads. First-strand cDNA was synthesized from all RNA with the Mint cDNA synthesis kit, primed by a TRBC-specific oligonucleotide. All cDNA was treated with uracil-DNA glycosylase and then went through a first 18-cycle PCR with the universal primers M1SS and BC2_uni_R. Processing in the source paper ran as follows. For normalization, 1 million high-quality reads were randomly selected from each sample, with every read carrying a distinct molecular identifier. Instead of being binned into consensus sequences, reads with shared molecular identifiers were discarded. MiTCR, with a Q25 quality threshold and the strictest error-elimination algorithm, was used for CDR3 identification, clonotype clustering and error correction. A nonparametric unseen species model with Euler transformation was used to estimate lower-bound total TCR beta diversity. TCRdb ran its own pipeline on the public reads, namely fastp trimming at Q25 and MiXCR clone calling, and kept in-frame beta chains. For every CDR3 protein sequence, its rows merge into one entry that carries the most common genes and DNA. The V and J calls, along with clone size, are taken from TCRdb and not from the paper's own processing. Here the sample has 500,000 to 550,000 distinct CDR3 sequences; approximately 25% occur a single time. The top ten hold under 9% of the sample.

The entry originates in a study of blood T cells in healthy people across ages (dated by TCRdb to about 2015). A note on the overall study: In model experiments, template switching captured about one uniquely barcoded TCR beta cDNA molecule for every two T cells. Age-related changes in TCR beta repertoire diversity were measured in the study by deep sequencing normalized with unique cDNA molecular identifiers. Four age groups were formed from the donors: young (average around 15 years), middle-aged (approximately 40), aged (about 62) and long-lived (82). The study analyzed two additional independent replicas of 1 million unique cDNA reads from the same blood draw for two donors, one aged 18 to 29 and one aged 80 or older.

Donors were a few dozen systemically healthy Caucasian individuals from Russia aged roughly 6 to 90 years. Around 10 milliliters of peripheral blood were drawn from each donor into EDTA-treated Vacutainer tubes. Ficoll-Paque density-gradient centrifugation was used to isolate PBMCs, with at least 7 million per sample. Total RNA was extracted from PBMCs with Trizol reagent, with at least 6 micrograms obtained per sample. The percentages of naive CD45RAhigh/CD27high T cells were determined by flow cytometry on a PBMC aliquot from every donor. Including cysteine and phenylalanine, the CDR3 has 14 amino acids. Of all the DNA, just the CDR3 is kept, 42 bases in frame from base 1. CDR1 SEHNR and CDR2 FQNEAQ are derived from the germline V gene (reference sequence). Points the paper makes about the study in general: Compared with the aged group, more naive CD4+ T cells, fewer expanded clones and increased TCR diversity were shown by the long-lived group, suggesting age selection. Observed TCR beta diversity correlated strongly with the percentage of naive T cells measured by flow cytometry. Conclusive comparison of naive and antigen-experienced compartments was prevented by the profiling of bulk unsorted PBMCs. Because donor CMV infection status was unknown, age-related changes in expanded clonotypes were potentially confounded. As age increased, observed TCR beta diversity per million T cells dropped in a roughly linear way, and a significant reduction was already evident by age around 41. Estimates of total diversity based on one million sequenced T cells were considered lower bounds and underestimates.

Separately, the same data were catalogued under a study of T cells of mothers and their children. The second study also describes: Nine systemically healthy Caucasian individuals served as donors, namely three mothers together with their six children. cDNA synthesis used all of the extracted RNA, with 1.5 ug of RNA in each 15 ul reaction. In the second PCR, sample barcodes and 2-4 random nucleotides were introduced via the M1S primer. Over 8 million TCR beta CDR3 reads came from each mother, compared with roughly 2.8 million reads from each child. Thymic selection similarly shapes TCR recombination output in related and unrelated pairs, with minor effect from inherited differences. Normalized repertoire overlap in related mother-child pairs was always slightly higher than in unrelated mother-child pairs, but the difference was never significant. With a sensitivity of approximately 100 clones per million clonotypes, no persistent microchimeric T cell clones were detected. In the study, deep NGS was used to compare the TCR beta repertoires of mothers and children, and features distinguishing related mother-child pairs from unrelated individuals were sought. On average, the children were about 12 +/- 4 years old, while the mothers were about 40 +/- 4 years old. After adapter ligation was performed with NEBNext reagents, the libraries were sequenced on an Illumina HiSeq 2000 with 100+100 nt paired-end reads. To prevent cross-contamination, the mother and child libraries were prepared a month apart and were sequenced in separate runs. For each donor, somewhere between roughly 450,000 and 2,200,000 distinct TCR beta clonotypes were identified. Naive TCR beta clonotypes were estimated from low-frequency clonotypes matched to each donor's FACS-determined naive share, without sorting.

The chain uses TRBV7-9 and TRBJ2-4, with TRBD2 tentatively as D gene (6 bases match). The TCR sequence derives from a boy between 10 and 17 years old in good health. Sequencing input: blood. The sequenced DNA: TGTGTCAGCAGCCGCGGGGACGGAGAAAACATTCAGTACTTC. Its amino acids are CVSSRGDGENIQYF.